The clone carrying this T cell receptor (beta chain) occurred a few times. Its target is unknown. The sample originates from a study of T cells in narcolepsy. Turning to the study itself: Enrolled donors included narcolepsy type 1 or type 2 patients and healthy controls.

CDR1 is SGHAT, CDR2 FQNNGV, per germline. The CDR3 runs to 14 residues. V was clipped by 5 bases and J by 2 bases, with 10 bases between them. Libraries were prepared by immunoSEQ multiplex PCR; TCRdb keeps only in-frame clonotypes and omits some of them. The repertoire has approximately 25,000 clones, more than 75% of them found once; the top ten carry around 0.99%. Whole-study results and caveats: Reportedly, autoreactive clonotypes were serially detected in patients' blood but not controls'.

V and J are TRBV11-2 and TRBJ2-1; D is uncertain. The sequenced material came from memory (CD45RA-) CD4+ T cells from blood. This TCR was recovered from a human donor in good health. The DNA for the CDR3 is TGTGCCAGCAGCCCGATCCTTGCCTACAATGAGCAGTTCTTC. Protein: CASSPILAYNEQFF.